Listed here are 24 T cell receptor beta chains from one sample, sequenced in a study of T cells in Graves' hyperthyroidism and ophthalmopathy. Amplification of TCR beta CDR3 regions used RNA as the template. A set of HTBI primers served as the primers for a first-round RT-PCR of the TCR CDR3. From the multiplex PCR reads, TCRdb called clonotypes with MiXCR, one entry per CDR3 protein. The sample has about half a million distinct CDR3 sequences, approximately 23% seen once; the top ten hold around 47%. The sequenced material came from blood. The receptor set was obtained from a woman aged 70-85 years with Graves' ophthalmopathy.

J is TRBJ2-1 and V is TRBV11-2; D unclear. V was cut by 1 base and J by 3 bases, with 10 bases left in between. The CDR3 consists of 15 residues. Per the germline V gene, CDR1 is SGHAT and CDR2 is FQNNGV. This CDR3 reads CASSLGAGDYNEQFF. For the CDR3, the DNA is TGTGCCAGCAGCTTAGGTGCCGGCGACTACAATGAGCAGTTCTTC.

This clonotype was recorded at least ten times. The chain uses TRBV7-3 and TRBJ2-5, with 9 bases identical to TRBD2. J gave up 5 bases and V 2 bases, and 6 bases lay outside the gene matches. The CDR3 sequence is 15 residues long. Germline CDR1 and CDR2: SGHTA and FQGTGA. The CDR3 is CASSLLAGPTETQYF. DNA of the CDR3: TGTGCCAGCAGCTTACTAGCGGGACCAACGGAGACCCAGTACTTC. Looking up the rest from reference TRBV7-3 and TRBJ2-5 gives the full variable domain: GAGVSQTPSNKVTEKGKYVELRCDPISGHTALYWYRQSLGQGPEFLIYFQGTGAADDSGLPNDRFFAVRPEGSVSTLKIQRTERGDSAVYLCASSLLAGPTETQYFGPGTRLLVL.

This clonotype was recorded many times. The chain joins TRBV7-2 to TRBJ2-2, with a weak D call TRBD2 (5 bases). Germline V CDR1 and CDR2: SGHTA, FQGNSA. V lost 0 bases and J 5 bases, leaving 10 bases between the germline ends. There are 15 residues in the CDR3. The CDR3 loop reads CASSLAPSWTGELFF. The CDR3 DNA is TGTGCCAGCAGCTTAGCCCCTAGCTGGACCGGGGAGCTGTTTTTT. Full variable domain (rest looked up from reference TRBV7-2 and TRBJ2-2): GAGVSQSPSNKVTEKGKDVELRCDPISGHTALYWYRQSLGQGLEFLIYFQGNSAPDKSGLPSDRFSAERTGGSVSTLTIQRTQQEDSAVYLCASSLAPSWTGELFFGEGSRLTVL.

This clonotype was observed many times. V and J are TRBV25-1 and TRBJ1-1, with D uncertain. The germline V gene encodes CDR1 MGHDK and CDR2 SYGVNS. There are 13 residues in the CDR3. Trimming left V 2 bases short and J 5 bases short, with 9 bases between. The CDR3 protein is CASSEPGGTEAFF. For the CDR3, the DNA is TGTGCCAGCAGTGAACCGGGTGGGACTGAAGCTTTCTTT.

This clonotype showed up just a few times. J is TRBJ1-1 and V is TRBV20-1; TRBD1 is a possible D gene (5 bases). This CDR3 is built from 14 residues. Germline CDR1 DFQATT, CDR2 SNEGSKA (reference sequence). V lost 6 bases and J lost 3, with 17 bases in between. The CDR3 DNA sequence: TGCAGTGCCAAAGGGGTGGCGGGGTACACTGAAGCTTTCTTT. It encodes CSAKGVAGYTEAFF.

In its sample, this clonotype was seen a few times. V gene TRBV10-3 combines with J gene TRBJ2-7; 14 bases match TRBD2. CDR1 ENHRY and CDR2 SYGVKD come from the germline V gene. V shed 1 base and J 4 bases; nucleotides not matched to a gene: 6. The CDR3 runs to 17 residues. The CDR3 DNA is TGTGCCATCAGTGAGTTGGGACTAGCGGGAGTAAGGTACGAGCAGTACTTC. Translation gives CAISELGLAGVRYEQYF.

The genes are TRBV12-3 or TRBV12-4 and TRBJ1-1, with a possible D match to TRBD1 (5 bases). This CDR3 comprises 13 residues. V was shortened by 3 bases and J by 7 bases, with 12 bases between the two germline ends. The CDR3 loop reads CASSFRGVDEAFF. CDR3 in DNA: TGTGCCAGCAGTTTCCGGGGGGTAGATGAAGCTTTCTTT.

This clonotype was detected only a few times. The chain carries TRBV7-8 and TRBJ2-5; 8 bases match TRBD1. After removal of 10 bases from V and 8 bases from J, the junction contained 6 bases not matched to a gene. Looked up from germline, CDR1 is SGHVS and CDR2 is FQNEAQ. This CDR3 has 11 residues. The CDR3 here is CATRQGSTQYF. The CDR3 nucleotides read TGTGCCACCCGACAGGGGTCAACCCAGTACTTC.

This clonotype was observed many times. The chain's CDR3 is CATSRAPVNTEAFF. The CDR3 coding sequence is TGTGCCACCAGCCGGGCACCAGTGAACACTGAAGCTTTCTTT. The chain employs TRBV24-1 and TRBJ1-1; D gene unclear. Germline CDR1 KGHDR, CDR2 SFDVKD. CDR3 length: 14 amino acids. V lost 7 bases and J 0 bases, leaving 11 bases between the germline ends.

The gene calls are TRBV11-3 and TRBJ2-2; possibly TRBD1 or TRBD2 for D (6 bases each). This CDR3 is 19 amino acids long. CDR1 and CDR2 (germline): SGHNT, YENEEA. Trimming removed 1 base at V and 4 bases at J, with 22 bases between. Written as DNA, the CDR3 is TGTGCCAGCAGCTTAGGAGGGTTGTGGGGGGCGCCCGGCACCGGGGAGCTGTTTTTT. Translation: CASSLGGLWGAPGTGELFF.

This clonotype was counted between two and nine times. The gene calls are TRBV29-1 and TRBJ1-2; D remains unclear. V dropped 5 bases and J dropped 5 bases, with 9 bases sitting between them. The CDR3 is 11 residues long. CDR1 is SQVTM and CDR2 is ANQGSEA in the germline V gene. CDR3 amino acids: CSVLWQYGYTF. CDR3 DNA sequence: TGCAGCGTTTTGTGGCAATATGGCTACACCTTC.

The CDR3 bases are TGCGCCAGCAGCCGCGACAGCCGTTCGGGCGAGCAGTACTTC. Amino acids: CASSRDSRSGEQYF. The chain joins TRBV5-1 to TRBJ2-7; tentative D call: TRBD1 (5 bases). The CDR3 length is 14 residues. Germline CDR1 SGHRS, CDR2 YFSETQ. Trimming took off 4 bases at V and 6 bases at J, with 17 bases between the two ends.

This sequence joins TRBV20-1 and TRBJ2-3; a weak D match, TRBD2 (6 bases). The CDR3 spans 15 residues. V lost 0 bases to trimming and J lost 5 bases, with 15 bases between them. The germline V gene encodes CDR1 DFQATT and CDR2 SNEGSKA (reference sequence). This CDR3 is CSARDGRGPGDTQYF. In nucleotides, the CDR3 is TGCAGTGCTAGAGATGGGCGGGGCCCCGGAGATACGCAGTATTTT.

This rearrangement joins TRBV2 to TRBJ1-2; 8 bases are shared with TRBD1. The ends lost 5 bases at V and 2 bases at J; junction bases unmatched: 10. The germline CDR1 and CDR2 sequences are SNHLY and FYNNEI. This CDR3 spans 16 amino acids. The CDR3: CASSLTGADANYGYTF. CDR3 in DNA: TGTGCCAGCAGTCTGACAGGGGCGGACGCCAACTATGGCTACACCTTC.

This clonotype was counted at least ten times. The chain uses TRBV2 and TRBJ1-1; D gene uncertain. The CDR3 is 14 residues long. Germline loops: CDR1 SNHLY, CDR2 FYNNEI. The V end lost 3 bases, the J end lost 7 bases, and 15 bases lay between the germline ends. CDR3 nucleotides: TGTGCCAGCAGTGACCGGAAGGGAACTTATGAAGCTTTCTTT. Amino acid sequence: CASSDRKGTYEAFF.

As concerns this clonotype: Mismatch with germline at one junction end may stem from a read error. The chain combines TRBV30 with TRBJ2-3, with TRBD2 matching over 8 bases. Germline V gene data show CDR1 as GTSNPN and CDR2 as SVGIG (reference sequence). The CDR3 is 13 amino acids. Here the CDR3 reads CAGSGSLGDTQYF. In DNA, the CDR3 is TGTGCCGGGAGCGGGAGCTTGGGAGATACGCAGTATTTT. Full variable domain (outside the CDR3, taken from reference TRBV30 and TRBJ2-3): SQTIHQWPATLVQPVGSPLSLECTVEGTSNPNLYWYRQAAGRGLQLLFYSVGIGQISSEVPQNLSASRPQDRQFILSSKKLLLSDSGFYLCAGSGSLGDTQYFGPGTRLTVL.

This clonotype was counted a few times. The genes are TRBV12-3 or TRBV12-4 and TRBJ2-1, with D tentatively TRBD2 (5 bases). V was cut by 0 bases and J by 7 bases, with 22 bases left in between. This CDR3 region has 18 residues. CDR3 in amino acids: CASSLAPLTTTNLNEQFF. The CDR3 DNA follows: TGTGCCAGCAGTTTAGCCCCCCTGACTACAACCAACCTGAATGAGCAGTTCTTC.

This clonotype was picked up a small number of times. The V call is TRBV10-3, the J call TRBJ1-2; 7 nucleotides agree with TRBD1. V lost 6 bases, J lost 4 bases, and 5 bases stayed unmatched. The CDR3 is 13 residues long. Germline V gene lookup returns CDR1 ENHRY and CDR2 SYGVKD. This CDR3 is CAIRPGQFYGYTF. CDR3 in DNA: TGTGCCATCAGACCGGGACAGTTCTATGGCTACACCTTC.

The DNA of the CDR3 is TGCAGCGTTACCCCGGAGGGAACTAACTATGGCTACACCTTC. It translates to CSVTPEGTNYGYTF. The V and J genes are TRBV29-1 and TRBJ1-2; the D is unclear. Looked up from germline, CDR1 is SQVTM and CDR2 is ANQGSEA. Trimming cost V 5 bases and J 0 bases, with 13 bases left between them. This CDR3 has 14 amino acids. Filled out from reference TRBV29-1 and TRBJ1-2, the complete variable domain reads SAVISQKPSRDICQRGTSLTIQCQVDSQVTMMFWYRQQPGQSLTLIATANQGSEATYESGFVIDKFPISRPNLTFSTLTVSNMSPEDSSIYLCSVTPEGTNYGYTFGSGTRLTVV.

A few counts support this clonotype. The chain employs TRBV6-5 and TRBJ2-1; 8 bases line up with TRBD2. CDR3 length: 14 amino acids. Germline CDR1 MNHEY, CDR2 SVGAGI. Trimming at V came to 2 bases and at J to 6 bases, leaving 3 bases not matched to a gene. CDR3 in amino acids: CASSYEAGGNEQFF. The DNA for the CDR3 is TGTGCCAGCAGTTACGAGGCGGGGGGCAATGAGCAGTTCTTC.

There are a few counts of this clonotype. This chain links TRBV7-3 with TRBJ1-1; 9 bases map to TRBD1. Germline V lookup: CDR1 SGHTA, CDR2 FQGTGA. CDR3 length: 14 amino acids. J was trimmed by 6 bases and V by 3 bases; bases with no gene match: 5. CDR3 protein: CASSLDRGSSEAFF. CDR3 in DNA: TGTGCCAGCAGCTTGGACAGGGGCTCCTCTGAAGCTTTCTTT.

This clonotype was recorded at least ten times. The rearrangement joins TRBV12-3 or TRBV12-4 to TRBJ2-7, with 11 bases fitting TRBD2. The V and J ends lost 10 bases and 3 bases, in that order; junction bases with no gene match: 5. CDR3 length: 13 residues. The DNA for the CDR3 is TGTGCCACGCAACTAGCGGGAGTCTACGAGCAGTACTTC. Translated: CATQLAGVYEQYF.

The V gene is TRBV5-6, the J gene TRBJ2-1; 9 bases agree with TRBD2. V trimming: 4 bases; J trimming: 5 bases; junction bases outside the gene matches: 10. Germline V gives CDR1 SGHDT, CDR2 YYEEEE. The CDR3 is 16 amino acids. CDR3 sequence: CASSRISRLADNEQFF. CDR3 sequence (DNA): TGTGCCAGCAGCAGAATTTCGAGACTAGCGGACAATGAGCAGTTCTTC.

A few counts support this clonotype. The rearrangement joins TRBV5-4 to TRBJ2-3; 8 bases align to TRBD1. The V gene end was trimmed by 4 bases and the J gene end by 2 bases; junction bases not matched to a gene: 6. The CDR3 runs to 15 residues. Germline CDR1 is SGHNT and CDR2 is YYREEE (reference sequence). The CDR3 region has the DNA TGTGCCAGCAGCGTTTACAGGGGGACCACAGATACGCAGTATTTT. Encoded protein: CASSVYRGTTDTQYF.